This TCR beta chain stems from a study of a mutant IDH1 vaccine in newly diagnosed glioma. Study conclusions and caveats: Apparently unrelated to pseudoprogression were changes in the top peripheral T cell clonotypes. Immune responses arising from the vaccine appeared in just under 95% of patients.

Concerning this clone itself: Its specificity is unknown.

CDR1 and CDR2 (germline): SGHRS, YFSETQ. The V gene end was trimmed by 2 bases and the J gene end by 0 bases; junction bases not matched to a gene: 2. This CDR3 has 15 residues. As to time point: week 23, last vaccination. Alongside topical imiquimod, each dose of vaccine comprised 300 ug of mutant IDH1 20-mer peptide. Clones were read by immunoSEQ multiplex PCR, and TCRdb kept only the in-frame ones, dropping some. The data show 82,000 or so clones, 85% seen once. The material was PBMCs, obtained from a glioma patient whose treatment included an IDH1 peptide vaccine. The chain joins TRBV5-1 to TRBJ1-1; TRBD1 aligns across 9 bases. This clonotype was obtained from a young man with glioma. Some clones in this sample may be carry-over from other donors' samples. Here the CDR3 reads CASSLRDRVNTEAFF. In nucleotides, the CDR3 is TGCGCCAGCAGCTTACGGGACAGGGTGAACACTGAAGCTTTCTTT.